The entry below describes one T cell receptor (beta chain). Its target is unknown. Time point denoted: pre-sensitization, week 0. This sample's treatment: therapeutic diphenylcyclopropenone sensitization with weekly scalp DPC. Blood was drawn before each patch test was applied. The data belong to a study of human T cells and chemical hapten exposure. TCRdb used MiXCR to reprocess the RACE reads, holding one entry per CDR3 protein. The table lists a few hundred thousand distinct CDR3 sequences, around 7.7% of them singletons, with less than 1.5% in the top ten. V gave up 4 bases and J gave up 4 bases, with 11 bases separating them. This CDR3 has 14 residues. In germline, CDR1 is SGHTA, CDR2 FQGTGA. General study points: Alopecia in all donors means immunity may differ from healthy individuals.

The starting material was whole blood, obtained in connection with sensitization to the hapten diphenylcyclopropenone (DPC). The chain links TRBV7-3 to TRBJ2-1; tentatively, D is TRBD1 (7 bases). The clonotype was recovered from a man between 18 and 35 years old with alopecia areata. Some clones in this sample may be carry-over from other donors' samples. The CDR3 sequence: CASSSGGQYNEQFF. The CDR3 nucleotides read TGTGCCAGCAGCTCCGGGGGACAGTACAATGAGCAGTTCTTC.